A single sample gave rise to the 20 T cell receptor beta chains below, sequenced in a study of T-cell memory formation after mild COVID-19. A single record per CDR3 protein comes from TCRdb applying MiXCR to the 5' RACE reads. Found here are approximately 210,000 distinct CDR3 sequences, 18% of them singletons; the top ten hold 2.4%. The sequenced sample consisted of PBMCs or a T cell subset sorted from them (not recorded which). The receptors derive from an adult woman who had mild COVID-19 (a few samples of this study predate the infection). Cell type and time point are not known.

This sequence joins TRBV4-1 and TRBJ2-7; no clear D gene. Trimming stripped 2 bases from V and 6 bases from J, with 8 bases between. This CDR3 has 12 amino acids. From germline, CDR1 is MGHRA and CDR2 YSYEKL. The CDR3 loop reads CASSQTVSEQYF. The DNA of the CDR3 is TGCGCCAGCAGCCAAACTGTGAGCGAGCAGTACTTC.

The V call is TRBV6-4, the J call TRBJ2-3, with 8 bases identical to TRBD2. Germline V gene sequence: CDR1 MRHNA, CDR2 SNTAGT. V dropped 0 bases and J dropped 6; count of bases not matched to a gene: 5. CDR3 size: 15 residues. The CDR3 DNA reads TGTGCCAGCAGTGACTCGAGCGGGGGTGGGGATACGCAGTATTTT. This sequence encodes CASSDSSGGGDTQYF.

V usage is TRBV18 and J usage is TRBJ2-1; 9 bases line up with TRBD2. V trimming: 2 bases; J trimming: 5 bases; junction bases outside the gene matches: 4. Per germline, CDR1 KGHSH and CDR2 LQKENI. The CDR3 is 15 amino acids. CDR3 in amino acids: CASSPGIAGDNEQFF. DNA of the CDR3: TGTGCCAGCTCACCAGGGATAGCGGGGGACAATGAGCAGTTCTTC.

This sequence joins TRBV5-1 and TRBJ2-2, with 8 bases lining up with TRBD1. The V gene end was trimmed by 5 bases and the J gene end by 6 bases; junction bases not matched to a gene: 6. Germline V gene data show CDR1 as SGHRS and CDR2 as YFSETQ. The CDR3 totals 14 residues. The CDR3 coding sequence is TGCGCCAGCAGACCTACAGGGGGGTCCGGGGAGCTGTTTTTT. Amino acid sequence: CASRPTGGSGELFF.

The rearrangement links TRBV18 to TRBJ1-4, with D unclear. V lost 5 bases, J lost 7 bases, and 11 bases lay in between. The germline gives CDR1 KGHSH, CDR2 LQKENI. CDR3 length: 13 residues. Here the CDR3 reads CASSSSSGEKLFF. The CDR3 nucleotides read TGTGCCAGCTCATCCTCTTCGGGTGAAAAACTGTTTTTT. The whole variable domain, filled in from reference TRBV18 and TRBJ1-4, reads NAGVMQNPRHLVRRRGQEARLRCSPMKGHSHVYWYRQLPEEGLKFMVYLQKENIIDESGMPKERFSAEFPKEGPSILRIQQVVRGDSAAYFCASSSSSGEKLFFGSGTQLSVL.

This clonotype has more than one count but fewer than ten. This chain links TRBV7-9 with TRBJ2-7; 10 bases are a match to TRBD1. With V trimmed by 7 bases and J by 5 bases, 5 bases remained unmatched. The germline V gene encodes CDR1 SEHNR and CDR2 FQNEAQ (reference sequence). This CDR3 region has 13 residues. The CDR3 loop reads CASNPGTGDEQYF. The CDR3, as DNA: TGTGCCAGCAACCCCGGGACAGGGGACGAGCAGTACTTC.

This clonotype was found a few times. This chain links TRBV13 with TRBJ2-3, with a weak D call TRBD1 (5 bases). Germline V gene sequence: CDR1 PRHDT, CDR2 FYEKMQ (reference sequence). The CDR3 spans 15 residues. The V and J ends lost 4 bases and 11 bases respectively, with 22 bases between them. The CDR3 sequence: CASSSRQAARGWQYF. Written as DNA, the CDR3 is TGTGCCAGCAGCTCCCGGCAGGCCGCAAGGGGTTGGCAGTATTTT.

The DNA of the CDR3 is TGTGCCAGCAGTGGGGGGGCAGTACAAGGGTATCGGCCCCAGCATTTT. As protein: CASSGGAVQGYRPQHF. The chain combines TRBV2 with TRBJ1-5; D might be TRBD1 (6 bases). The germline CDR1 and CDR2 sequences are SNHLY and FYNNEI. The CDR3 is 16 amino acids. V dropped 4 bases and J dropped 9 bases, with 22 bases sitting between them.

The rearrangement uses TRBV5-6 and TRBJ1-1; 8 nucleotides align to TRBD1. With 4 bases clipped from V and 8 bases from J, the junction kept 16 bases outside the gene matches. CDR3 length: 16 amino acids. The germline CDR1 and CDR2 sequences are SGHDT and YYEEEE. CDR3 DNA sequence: TGTGCCAGCAGCCCTAGGGACAGGCTCAGATCTGCGGAAGCTTTCTTT. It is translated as CASSPRDRLRSAEAFF.

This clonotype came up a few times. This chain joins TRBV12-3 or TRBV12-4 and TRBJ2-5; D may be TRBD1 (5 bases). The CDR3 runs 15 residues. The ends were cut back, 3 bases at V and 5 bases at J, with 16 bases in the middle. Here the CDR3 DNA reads TGTGCCAGCAGTTTGTCAGGGTCCGGTCGTGAGACCCAGTACTTC. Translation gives CASSLSGSGRETQYF.

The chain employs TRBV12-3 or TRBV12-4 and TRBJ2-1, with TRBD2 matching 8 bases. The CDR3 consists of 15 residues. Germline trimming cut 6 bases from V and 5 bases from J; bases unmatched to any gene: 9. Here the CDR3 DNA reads TGTGCCAGCAGAGCGGGGACTAGGGGGAACAATGAGCAGTTCTTC. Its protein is CASRAGTRGNNEQFF.

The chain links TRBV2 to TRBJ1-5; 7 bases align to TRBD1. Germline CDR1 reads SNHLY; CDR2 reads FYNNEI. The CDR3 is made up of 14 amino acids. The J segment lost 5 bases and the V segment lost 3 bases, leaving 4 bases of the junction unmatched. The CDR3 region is CASSDRTGHQPQHF. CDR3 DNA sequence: TGTGCCAGCAGTGACCGGACAGGTCATCAGCCCCAGCATTTT.

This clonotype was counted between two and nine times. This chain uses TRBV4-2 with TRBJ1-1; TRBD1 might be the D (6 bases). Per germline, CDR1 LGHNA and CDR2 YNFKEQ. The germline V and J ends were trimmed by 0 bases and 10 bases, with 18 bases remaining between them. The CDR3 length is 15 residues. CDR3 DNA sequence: TGTGCCAGCAGCCAAGATGGAAACGGACAGCTGGGAGCTTTCTTT. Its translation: CASSQDGNGQLGAFF.

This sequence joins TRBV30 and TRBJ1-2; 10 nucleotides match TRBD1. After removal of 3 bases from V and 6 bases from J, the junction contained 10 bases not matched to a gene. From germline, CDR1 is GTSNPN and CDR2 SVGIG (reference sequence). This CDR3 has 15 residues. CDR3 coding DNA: TGTGCCTGGAGACGGGGGGACAGGGGACATGATGGCTACACCTTC. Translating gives CAWRRGDRGHDGYTF.

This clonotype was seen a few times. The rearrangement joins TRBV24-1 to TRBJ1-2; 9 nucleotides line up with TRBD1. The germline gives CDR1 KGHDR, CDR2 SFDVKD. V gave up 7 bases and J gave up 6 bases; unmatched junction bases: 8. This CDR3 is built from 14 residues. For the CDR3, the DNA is TGTGCCACCAGCGGGACAGGGACTGGTCATGGCTACACCTTC. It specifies CATSGTGTGHGYTF.

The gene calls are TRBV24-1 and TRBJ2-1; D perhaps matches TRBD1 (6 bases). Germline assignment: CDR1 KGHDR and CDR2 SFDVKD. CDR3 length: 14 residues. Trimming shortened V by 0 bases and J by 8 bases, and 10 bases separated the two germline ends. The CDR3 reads CATSDLGGSDEQFF. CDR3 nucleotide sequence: TGTGCCACCAGTGATTTGGGGGGCTCCGATGAGCAGTTCTTC.

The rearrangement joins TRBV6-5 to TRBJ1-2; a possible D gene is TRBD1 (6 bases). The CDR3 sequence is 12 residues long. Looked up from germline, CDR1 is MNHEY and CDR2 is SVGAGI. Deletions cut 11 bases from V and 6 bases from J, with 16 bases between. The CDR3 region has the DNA TGTGCCTCCAGGGGCGTAGGAGATGGCTACACCTTC. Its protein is CASRGVGDGYTF.

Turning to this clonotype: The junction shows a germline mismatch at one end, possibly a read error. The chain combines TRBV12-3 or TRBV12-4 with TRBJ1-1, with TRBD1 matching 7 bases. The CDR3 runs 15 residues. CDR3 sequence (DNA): TGTGCCAGCAGCCAAGACAGGGCGAAAGGAACTGAAGATTTCTTT. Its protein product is CASSQDRAKGTEDFF.

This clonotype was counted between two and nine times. Written as DNA, the CDR3 is TGCAGTGCTACCGACCGGTTCCAAGAGACCCAGTACTTC. Translating it yields CSATDRFQETQYF. The J gene is TRBJ2-5, the V gene TRBV20-1; no clear D gene. Trimming removed 4 bases from V and 1 base from J, with 10 bases in between. The CDR3 loop spans 13 amino acids. The germline CDR1 and CDR2 sequences are DFQATT and SNEGSKA (reference sequence).

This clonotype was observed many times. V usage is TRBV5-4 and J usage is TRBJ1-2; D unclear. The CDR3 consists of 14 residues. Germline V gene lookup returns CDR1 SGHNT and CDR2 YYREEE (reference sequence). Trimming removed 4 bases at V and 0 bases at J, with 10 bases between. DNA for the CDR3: TGTGCCAGCAGCCCTCGTACACCTAACTATGGCTACACCTTC. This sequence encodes CASSPRTPNYGYTF.